Each of the 30 T cell receptor beta chains below was sequenced from the same sample in a study of blood T cell repertoires in COVID-19. TCRdb's table, derived via immunoSEQ multiplex PCR, lists solely in-frame clones and lacks some. The table records under 250,000 clones, 70% to 90% of them present only once. The sample comprised PBMCs or T cells enriched from blood (not recorded which). The receptors originated from a man aged 35 to 55 who had recovered from COVID-19.

V gene TRBV5-3 combines with J gene TRBJ2-1, with D tentatively TRBD2 (5 bases). TRBV5-3 is flagged as an ORF with uncertain function. V lost 1 base to trimming and J lost 9 bases, with 11 bases between them. The CDR3 covers 13 residues. CDR3 nucleotides: TGTGCCAGAAGCTTGTGGCTAGAGGGTGAGCAGTTCTTC. Its translation is CARSLWLEGEQFF.

This chain links TRBV19 with TRBJ2-1; D may be TRBD2 (7 bases). The CDR3 has 14 residues. Germline lookup yields CDR1 LNHDA and CDR2 SQIVND (reference sequence). V dropped 8 bases and J dropped 7 bases, with 18 bases sitting between them. CDR3 amino acids: CASSLGGLGNEQFF. CDR3 DNA: TGTGCCAGTTCGCTGGGGGGGCTGGGGAATGAGCAGTTCTTC.

The V and J genes are TRBV19 and TRBJ2-7; TRBD1 matches 8 bases. In germline, CDR1 is LNHDA, CDR2 SQIVND (reference sequence). The V and J ends lost 9 bases and 1 base, in that order; junction bases with no gene match: 11. This CDR3 spans 15 amino acids. The CDR3: CASRRGTGSSYEQYF. The CDR3 coding sequence is TGTGCCAGCCGAAGGGGGACAGGCTCTTCCTACGAGCAGTACTTC.

The chain has TRBV27 and TRBJ2-1, with 11 positions matching TRBD1. Trimming at V came to 6 bases and at J to 7 bases, leaving 8 bases not matched to a gene. CDR1 and CDR2 (germline): MNHEY, SMNVEV (reference sequence). The CDR3 contains 15 residues. The CDR3 DNA reads TGTGCCAGCAGGCGGACAGGGGGCGCGAGTAATGAGCAGTTCTTC. Translating gives CASRRTGGASNEQFF.

V usage is TRBV3-1 (or the pseudogene TRBV3-2) and J usage is TRBJ1-6; 8 bases map to TRBD1. CDR3 length: 15 residues. Trimming removed 0 bases from V and 8 bases from J; junction bases left unmatched: 3. Per the germline V gene, CDR1 is LGHDT and CDR2 is YNNKEL (reference sequence). The CDR3 DNA sequence: TGTGCCAGCAGCCAAGAAGGACAGGGTTATTCACCCCTCCACTTT. Residues: CASSQEGQGYSPLHF.

In DNA, the CDR3 is TGTGCCAGCCCAAGGAGCTTCTCCGAAAAGCAAGAGCGTAATGAAAAACTGTTTTTT. Residues: CASPRSFSEKQERNEKLFF. The V call is TRBV21-1, the J call TRBJ1-4. TRBV21-1 is a pseudogene locus. This CDR3 comprises 19 residues.

This clone is a singleton in its sample. The CDR3 reads CASSSFRDSFYNEQFF. The CDR3 DNA sequence: TGTGCCAGCAGCTCCTTCCGGGACTCCTTCTACAATGAGCAGTTCTTC. This chain uses TRBV7-8 with TRBJ2-1, with TRBD2 as a possible D gene (6 bases). CDR1 is SGHVS and CDR2 is FQNEAQ in the germline V gene. Trimming pared 4 bases from V and 3 bases from J, leaving 16 bases between. This CDR3 is 16 amino acids long.

CDR3 DNA: TGCGCCAGCAGCGCCTCCGGGACAGGATACCTAGCCAAAAACATTCAGTACTTC. Amino acids: CASSASGTGYLAKNIQYF. The V gene is TRBV5-1, the J gene TRBJ2-4; TRBD1 matches at 8 bases. This CDR3 has 18 residues. V lost 4 bases and J lost 0; bases outside the gene matches: 12. CDR1 is SGHRS, CDR2 YFSETQ, per germline.

The chain employs TRBV5-1 and TRBJ2-1, with 9 bases fitting TRBD1. This CDR3 has 17 residues. Germline values: CDR1 SGHRS, CDR2 YFSETQ. The trim removed 4 bases at V and 2 bases at J, leaving 10 bases unmatched. For the CDR3, the DNA is TGCGCCAGCAGCCCCCACTCCGGACAGGGGACCTACAATGAGCAGTTCTTC. Its translation: CASSPHSGQGTYNEQFF.

The chain couples TRBV6-5 to TRBJ2-7, with 10 bases matching TRBD1. Losses at the gene ends were 5 bases for V and 4 bases for J; bases not matched to a gene: 8. The germline gives CDR1 MNHEY, CDR2 SVGAGI. This CDR3 region has 15 residues. In nucleotides, the CDR3 is TGTGCCAGCAGTAGTCAGGACAGGGGGGGGTACGAGCAGTACTTC. Translation: CASSSQDRGGYEQYF.

In DNA, the CDR3 is TGTGCCAGCAGCCCACAGGGGAACGGCTATGGCTACACCTTC. Protein product: CASSPQGNGYGYTF. The chain links TRBV7-3 to TRBJ1-2; TRBD1 aligns across 7 bases. V lost 5 bases to trimming and J lost 4 bases; unmatched junction nucleotides: 7. Looked up from germline, CDR1 is SGHTA and CDR2 is FQGTGA. The CDR3 has 14 amino acids.

The rearrangement joins TRBV30 to TRBJ1-3; D remains unclear. Germline-derived CDR1 and CDR2 are GTSNPN and SVGIG (reference sequence). Between the trimmed V and J ends, which lost 4 bases and 2 bases, there was a span of 9 bases. The CDR3 sequence is 13 residues long. CDR3 protein: CAWNIAPGNTIYF. The CDR3 region has the DNA TGTGCCTGGAACATAGCGCCTGGAAACACCATATATTTT.

The sample holds one count of this clone. The chain combines TRBV19 with TRBJ2-5; 13 positions agree with TRBD2. CDR1 and CDR2 from the germline V gene are LNHDA and SQIVND (reference sequence). V lost 3 bases and J lost 6; bases outside the gene matches: 7. There are 16 residues in the CDR3. The CDR3: CASSIGTSGGVKTQYF. CDR3 DNA: TGTGCCAGTAGTATCGGAACTAGCGGGGGGGTAAAGACCCAGTACTTC.

This chain uses TRBV3-1 (or the pseudogene TRBV3-2) with TRBJ2-7; D perhaps matches TRBD1 (5 bases). The CDR3 runs 14 residues. The V and J ends lost 8 bases and 0 bases respectively, with 14 bases between them. The germline gives CDR1 LGHDT, CDR2 YNNKEL (reference sequence). The CDR3 DNA reads TGTGCCAGCGCAGGGCTAGAGAGCTCCTACGAGCAGTACTTC. Translation gives CASAGLESSYEQYF.

This clone has just a few counts. The chain is built from TRBV6-5 and TRBJ1-5, with 10 bases lining up with TRBD1. Germline CDR1 MNHEY, CDR2 SVGAGI. The CDR3 consists of 14 residues. V was pared by 6 bases and J by 6 bases, with 5 bases of the junction left unmatched. CDR3 protein: CASSGTGEAQPQHF. DNA for the CDR3: TGTGCCAGCAGCGGGACAGGGGAAGCTCAGCCCCAGCATTTT.

This chain links TRBV5-1 with TRBJ1-4, with 7 bases matching TRBD1. Losses at the gene ends were 2 bases for V and 1 base for J; bases not matched to a gene: 2. The CDR3 loop spans 15 amino acids. Germline CDR1 is SGHRS and CDR2 is YFSETQ. The chain's CDR3 is CASSLTGVTNEKLFF. CDR3 nucleotides: TGCGCCAGCAGCTTAACAGGGGTAACTAATGAAAAACTGTTTTTT.

The V gene is TRBV14, the J gene TRBJ2-7; 9 bases are a match to TRBD2. Germline assignment: CDR1 SGHDN and CDR2 FVKESK. The CDR3 runs 13 residues. J was trimmed by 7 bases and V by 1 base; bases with no gene match: 2. The CDR3 reads CASSQGAGGEQYF. The CDR3, as DNA: TGTGCCAGCAGCCAAGGAGCGGGAGGTGAGCAGTACTTC.

The gene calls are TRBV7-3 and TRBJ1-1; D unresolved. This CDR3 has 13 amino acids. Trimming pared 1 base from V and 3 bases from J, leaving 6 bases between. Germline-derived CDR1 and CDR2 are SGHTA and FQGTGA. CDR3 residues: CASSLNRYTEAFF. The CDR3 DNA sequence: TGTGCCAGCAGCTTAAACAGATACACTGAAGCTTTCTTT.

The V gene is TRBV30, the J gene TRBJ2-7; perhaps TRBD2 as D (5 bases). The CDR3 is 12 amino acids. Trimming took off 3 bases at V and 2 bases at J, with 8 bases between the two ends. CDR1 is GTSNPN, CDR2 SVGIG, per germline (reference sequence). The CDR3 DNA reads as TGTGCCTGGAGCAGCGGCGCCTACGAGCAGTACTTC. It encodes CAWSSGAYEQYF.

The rearrangement uses TRBV3-1 (or the pseudogene TRBV3-2) and TRBJ1-1; D might be TRBD1 (6 bases). V lost 1 base, J lost 11 bases, and 17 bases lay in between. The germline V gene encodes CDR1 LGHDT and CDR2 YNNKEL (reference sequence). This CDR3 region has 14 residues. This chain's CDR3 is CASSQGGPGVVAFF. The CDR3 nucleotides read TGTGCCAGCAGCCAAGGAGGTCCAGGGGTTGTGGCTTTCTTT.

The chain uses TRBV6-5 and TRBJ2-7, with 10 bases that match TRBD2. Per germline, CDR1 MNHEY and CDR2 SVGAGI. V was clipped by 9 bases and J by 1 base; unmatched bases: 3. CDR3 size: 13 residues. The CDR3 spells CARRTSGSYEQYF. CDR3 coding DNA: TGTGCCAGGAGGACTAGCGGATCCTACGAGCAGTACTTC.

This clone was seen a single time. The V and J genes are TRBV5-4 and TRBJ2-5, with TRBD2 matching over 14 bases. Per germline, CDR1 SGHNT and CDR2 YYREEE (reference sequence). The junction had 7 bases not matched to a gene; V was cut back by 4 bases and J by 5 bases. The CDR3 length is 16 residues. The CDR3 DNA is TGTGCCAGCAGCCGGGGACTAGCGGGAGTAAAGGAGACCCAGTACTTC. Protein sequence: CASSRGLAGVKETQYF.

The chain employs TRBV6-5 and TRBJ1-3, with D maybe TRBD1 (6 bases). Trimming took off 6 bases at V and 4 bases at J, with 13 bases between the two ends. The germline V gene encodes CDR1 MNHEY and CDR2 SVGAGI. This CDR3 contains 14 residues. CDR3 in DNA: TGTGCCAGCAGGATCGCAGGGGCAGGAAACACCATATATTTT. It yields the protein CASRIAGAGNTIYF.

The chain employs TRBV4-3 and TRBJ1-2, with 10 nucleotides matching TRBD1. Germline V gives CDR1 LGHNA, CDR2 YSLEER. With V trimmed by 0 bases and J by 1 base, 2 bases remained unmatched. The CDR3 runs 16 residues. Here the CDR3 reads CASSQDRTGGNYGYTF. CDR3 DNA: TGCGCCAGCAGCCAAGATAGGACAGGGGGTAACTATGGCTACACCTTC.

The chain carries TRBV21-1 and TRBJ2-7; the table's D gene call, TRBD2, was not cross checked with the DNA. TRBV21-1 is described as a pseudogene. The CDR3 has 14 residues. CDR3 sequence: CASSKMTSGYEQYF. CDR3 sequence (DNA): TGTGCCAGCAGCAAGATGACTAGCGGCTACGAGCAGTACTTC.

The genes are TRBV6-5 and TRBJ2-3, with D maybe TRBD2 (6 bases). Germline loops: CDR1 MNHEY, CDR2 SVGAGI. The CDR3 runs 15 residues. The V and J ends lost 4 bases and 0 bases respectively, with 11 bases between them. The CDR3, as DNA: TGTGCCAGCAGTTGGAGGGCAGGAAGCACAGATACGCAGTATTTT. It encodes CASSWRAGSTDTQYF.

This clone was counted a single time. The chain joins TRBV7-2 to TRBJ2-1; TRBD2 is a possible D gene (7 bases). Germline values: CDR1 SGHTA, CDR2 FQGNSA. Trimming left V 1 base short and J 2 bases short, with 12 bases between. The CDR3 has 16 amino acids. For the CDR3, the DNA is TGTGCCAGCAGCTTAGATTCGCGGGGGCCCTACAATGAGCAGTTCTTC. This translates into CASSLDSRGPYNEQFF.

This rearrangement joins TRBV24-1 to TRBJ1-6; D gene ambiguous. The germline gives CDR1 KGHDR, CDR2 SFDVKD. The length of the CDR3 is 15 residues. Between the trimmed V and J ends, which lost 8 bases and 8 bases, there was a span of 18 bases. The CDR3: CATIFLGSKDSPLHF. The CDR3 nucleotides are TGTGCCACCATTTTCTTGGGCAGTAAGGATTCACCCCTCCACTTT.

This clone was picked up a small number of times. The rearrangement uses TRBV29-1 and TRBJ2-7, with 7 bases matching TRBD1. Germline CDR1 reads SQVTM; CDR2 reads ANQGSEA. This CDR3 region has 15 residues. The ends lost 0 bases at V and 6 bases at J; junction bases unmatched: 11. The CDR3 sequence: CSVEDLGRGRVEQYF. In nucleotides, the CDR3 is TGCAGCGTTGAAGATCTAGGTAGGGGGCGAGTCGAGCAGTACTTC.

The rearrangement uses TRBV5-6 and TRBJ2-5; tentatively, D is TRBD1 or TRBD2 (6 bases each). V shed 4 bases and J shed 5 bases, with 12 bases lying between them. The CDR3 consists of 13 residues. The V gene's germline CDR1 is SGHDT and CDR2 YYEEEE. The CDR3 DNA reads TGTGCCAGCAGCCTGGGGGGCTGGGAGACCCAGTACTTC. Translating gives CASSLGGWETQYF.